What follows is one TCR beta chain and its context. Its antigen is not known. The source of the sample is a study of stem cell transplantation in POMP-related autoinflammatory disease. On the study more broadly: Defective thymoproteasomes were hypothesized to impair CD8+ T-cell positive selection.

Repertoires were generated with immunoSEQ multiplex PCR, while TCRdb's copy carries only in-frame clones and drops some. Here the sample spans approximately 65,000 clones, roughly 93% being singletons. There are 16 residues in the CDR3. Germline assignment: CDR1 MRHNA and CDR2 SNTAGT. The V and J ends lost 5 bases and 4 bases, in that order; junction bases with no gene match: 10. Study results and limitations: PRAID patients trended toward lower TRB diversity and higher clonality in all analyzed T-cell subsets. Unique TRB V-J gene pairings were limited in number in patients with PRAID.

This clonotype originated in a human patient with POMP-related autoinflammation and immune dysregulation (PRAID). Some T cells may be the graft donor's. The sequenced sample was CD4+ T cells from PBMCs, obtained after stem cell transplantation. The chain is built from TRBV6-4 and TRBJ2-1, with 8 nucleotides matching TRBD2. The CDR3 here is CASSLGWTSSYNEQFF. The CDR3 DNA follows: TGTGCCAGCAGTCTCGGGTGGACTAGCAGTTACAATGAGCAGTTCTTC.